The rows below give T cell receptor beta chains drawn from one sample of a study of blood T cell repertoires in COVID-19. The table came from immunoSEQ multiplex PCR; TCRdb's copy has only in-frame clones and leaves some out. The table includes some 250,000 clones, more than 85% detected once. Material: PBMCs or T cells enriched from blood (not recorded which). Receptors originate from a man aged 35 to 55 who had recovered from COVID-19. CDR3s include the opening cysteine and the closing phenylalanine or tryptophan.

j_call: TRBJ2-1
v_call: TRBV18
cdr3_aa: CASSPSINNEQFF

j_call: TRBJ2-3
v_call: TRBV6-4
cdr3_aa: CASSDGAGGSTDTQYF

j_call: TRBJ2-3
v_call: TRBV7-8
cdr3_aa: CASSWTSGGASDTQYF

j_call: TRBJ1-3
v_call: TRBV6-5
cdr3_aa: CASILAHSGNTIYF

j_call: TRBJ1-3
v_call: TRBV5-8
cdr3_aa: CASSLMFVVSGNTIYF

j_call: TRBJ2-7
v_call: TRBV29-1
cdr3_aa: CSAAGSYEQYF

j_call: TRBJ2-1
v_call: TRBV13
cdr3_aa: CASSLPGTSLYNEQFF

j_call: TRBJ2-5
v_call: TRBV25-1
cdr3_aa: CASSSGTHFGGYQETQYF

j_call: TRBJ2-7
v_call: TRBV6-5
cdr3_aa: CASTRGTGSYEQYF

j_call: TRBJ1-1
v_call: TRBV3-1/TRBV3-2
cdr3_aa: CASSQDVQGKAFF

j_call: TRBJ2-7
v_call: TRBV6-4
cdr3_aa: CASSPSGQGAREQYF

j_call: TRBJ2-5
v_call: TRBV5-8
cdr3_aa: CASSVTPGQGKETQYF

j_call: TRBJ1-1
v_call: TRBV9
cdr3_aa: CASSVGTGRGAFF

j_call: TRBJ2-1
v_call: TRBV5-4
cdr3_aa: CASSLGQGFNEQFF

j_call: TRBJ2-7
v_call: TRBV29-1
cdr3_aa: CSVVYGADYEQYF

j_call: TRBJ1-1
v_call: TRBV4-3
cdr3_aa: CASSQVLFRGEAEAFF

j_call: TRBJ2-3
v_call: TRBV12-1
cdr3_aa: CASSCHSSGTGGPTDTQYF

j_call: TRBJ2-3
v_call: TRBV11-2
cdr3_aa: CASSLTVGLGTDTQYF

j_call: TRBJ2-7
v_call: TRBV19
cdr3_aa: CASMGTVTYEQYF

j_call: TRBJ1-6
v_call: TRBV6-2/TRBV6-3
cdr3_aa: CASSYHRDDSPLHF

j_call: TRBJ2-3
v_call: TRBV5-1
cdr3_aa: CASSLVQSSTDTQYF

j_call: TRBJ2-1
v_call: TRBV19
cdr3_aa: CASSIVAGRGEQFF

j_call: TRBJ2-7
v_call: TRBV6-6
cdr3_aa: CASNPARTGFYEQYF

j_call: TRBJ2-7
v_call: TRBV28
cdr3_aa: CASSPRGRGTSGRYEQYF

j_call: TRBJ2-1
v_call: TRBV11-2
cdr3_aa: CASSLEWGYGSNYNEQFF

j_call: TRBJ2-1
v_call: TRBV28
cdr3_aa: CASGIYLAGSYNEQFF

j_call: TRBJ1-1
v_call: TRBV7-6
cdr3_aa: CASSKNGQNMNTEAFF

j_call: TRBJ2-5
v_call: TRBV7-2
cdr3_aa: CASSSTGFSWETQYF

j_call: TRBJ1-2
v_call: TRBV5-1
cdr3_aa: CASSPVDRGGGYTF

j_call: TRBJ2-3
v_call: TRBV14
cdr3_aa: CASSHSLAGVIPDTQYF

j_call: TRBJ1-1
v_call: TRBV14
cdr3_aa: CASSLWTGGFTEAFF

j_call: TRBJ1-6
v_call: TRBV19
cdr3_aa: CASAPGAGVSSYNSPLHF

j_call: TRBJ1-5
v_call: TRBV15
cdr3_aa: CATSRDQGSGQPQHF

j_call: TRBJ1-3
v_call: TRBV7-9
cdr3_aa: CASSSPRQRIDSGNTIYF

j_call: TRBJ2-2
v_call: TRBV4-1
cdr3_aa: CASSQDPGQSNTGELFF

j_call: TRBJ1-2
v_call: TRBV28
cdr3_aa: CASSTGQTNYGYTF

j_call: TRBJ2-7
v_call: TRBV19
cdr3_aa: CASSMGTGSYEQYF

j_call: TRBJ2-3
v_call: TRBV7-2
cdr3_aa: CASSPLLLTDTQYF

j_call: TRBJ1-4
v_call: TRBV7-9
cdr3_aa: CASSLSGGVNEKLFF

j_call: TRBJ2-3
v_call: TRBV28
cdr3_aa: CAMGRSDTDTQYF

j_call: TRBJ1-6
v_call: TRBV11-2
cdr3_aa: CASGLEGVGSYNSPLHF

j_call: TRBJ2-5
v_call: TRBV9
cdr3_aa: CASSVLGLAAETQYF

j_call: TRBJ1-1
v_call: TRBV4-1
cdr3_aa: CASSQAEGSTEAFF

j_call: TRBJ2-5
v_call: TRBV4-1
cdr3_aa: CASSLDREETQYF

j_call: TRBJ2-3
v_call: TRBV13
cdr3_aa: CASKGQSDFTDTQYF

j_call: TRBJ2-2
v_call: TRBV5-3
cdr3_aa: CAPTIRRTGGANTGELFF

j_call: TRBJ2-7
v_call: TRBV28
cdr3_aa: CASSLGTGAREQYF

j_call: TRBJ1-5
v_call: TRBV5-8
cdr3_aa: CASSAGRGGFLSNQPQHF

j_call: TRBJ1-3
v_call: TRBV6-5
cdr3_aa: CASSPGFSGNTIYF

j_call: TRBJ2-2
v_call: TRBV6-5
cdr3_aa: CASSYRGPGELFF

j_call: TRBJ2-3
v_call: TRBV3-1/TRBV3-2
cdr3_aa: CASSQDFRRSGTDTQYF